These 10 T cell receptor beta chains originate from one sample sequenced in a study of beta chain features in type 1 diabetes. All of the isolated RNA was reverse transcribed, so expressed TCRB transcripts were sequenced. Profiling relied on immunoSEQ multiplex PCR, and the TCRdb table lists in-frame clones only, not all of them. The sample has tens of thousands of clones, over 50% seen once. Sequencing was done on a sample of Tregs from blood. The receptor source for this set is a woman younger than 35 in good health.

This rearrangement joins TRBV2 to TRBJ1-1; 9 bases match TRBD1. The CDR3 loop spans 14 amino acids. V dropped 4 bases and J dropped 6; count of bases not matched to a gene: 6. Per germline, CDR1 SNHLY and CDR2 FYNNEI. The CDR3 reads CASSAQGAGAEAFF. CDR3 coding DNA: TGTGCCAGCAGTGCACAGGGGGCAGGGGCTGAAGCTTTCTTT.

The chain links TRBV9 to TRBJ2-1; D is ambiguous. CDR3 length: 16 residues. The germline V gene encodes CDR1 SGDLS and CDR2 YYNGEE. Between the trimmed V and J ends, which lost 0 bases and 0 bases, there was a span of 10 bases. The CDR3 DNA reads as TGTGCCAGCAGCGTAGGGCTAGAGAGCTCCTACAATGAGCAGTTCTTC. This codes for CASSVGLESSYNEQFF.

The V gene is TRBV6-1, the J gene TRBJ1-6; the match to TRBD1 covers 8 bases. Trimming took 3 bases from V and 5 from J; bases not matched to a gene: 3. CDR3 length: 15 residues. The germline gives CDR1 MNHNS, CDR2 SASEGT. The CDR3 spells CASSEQGANNSPLHF. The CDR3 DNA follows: TGTGCCAGCAGTGAGCAGGGGGCAAATAATTCACCCCTCCACTTT.

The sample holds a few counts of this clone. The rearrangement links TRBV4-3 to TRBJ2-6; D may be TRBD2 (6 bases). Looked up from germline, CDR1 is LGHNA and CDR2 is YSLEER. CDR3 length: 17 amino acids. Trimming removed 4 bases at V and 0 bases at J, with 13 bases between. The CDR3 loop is CASSPRLGSSGANVLTF. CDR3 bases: TGCGCCAGCAGCCCTCGTCTCGGGAGCTCTGGGGCCAACGTCCTGACTTTC.

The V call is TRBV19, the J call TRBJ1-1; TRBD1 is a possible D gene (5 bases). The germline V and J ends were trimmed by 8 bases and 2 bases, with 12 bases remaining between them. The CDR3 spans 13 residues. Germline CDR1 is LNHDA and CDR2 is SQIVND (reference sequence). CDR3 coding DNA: TGTGCCAGTCGTCCCAGGGATAACACTGAAGCTTTCTTT. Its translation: CASRPRDNTEAFF. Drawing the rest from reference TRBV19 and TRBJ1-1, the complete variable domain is DGGITQSPKYLFRKEGQNVTLSCEQNLNHDAMYWYRQDPGQGLRLIYYSQIVNDFQKGDIAEGYSVSREKKESFPLTVTSAQKNPTAFYLCASRPRDNTEAFFGQGTRLTVV.

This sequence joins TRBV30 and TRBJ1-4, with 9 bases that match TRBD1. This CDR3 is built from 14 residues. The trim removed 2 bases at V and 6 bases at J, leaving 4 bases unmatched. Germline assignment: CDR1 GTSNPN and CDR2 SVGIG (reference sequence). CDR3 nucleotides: TGTGCCTGGAGTCCGGGACAGGGACATGAAAAACTGTTTTTT. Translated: CAWSPGQGHEKLFF.

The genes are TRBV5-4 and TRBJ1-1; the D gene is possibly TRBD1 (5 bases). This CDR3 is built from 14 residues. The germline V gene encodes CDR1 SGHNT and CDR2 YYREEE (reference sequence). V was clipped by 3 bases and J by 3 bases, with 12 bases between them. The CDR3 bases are TGTGCCAGCAGCTCTCGCGTAGGGGACACTGAAGCTTTCTTT. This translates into CASSSRVGDTEAFF.

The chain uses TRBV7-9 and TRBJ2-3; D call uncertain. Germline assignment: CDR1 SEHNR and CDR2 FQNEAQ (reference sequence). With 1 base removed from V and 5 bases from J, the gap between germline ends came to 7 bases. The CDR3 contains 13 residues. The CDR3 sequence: CASSLVRRDTQYF. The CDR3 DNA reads TGTGCCAGCAGCTTAGTGAGGAGAGATACGCAGTATTTT.

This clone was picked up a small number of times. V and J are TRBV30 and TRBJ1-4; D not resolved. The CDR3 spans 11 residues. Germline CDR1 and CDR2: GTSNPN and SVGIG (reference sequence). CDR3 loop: CGAEHNEKLFF. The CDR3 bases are TGTGGGGCAGAGCATAATGAAAAACTGTTTTTT. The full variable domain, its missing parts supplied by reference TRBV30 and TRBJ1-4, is SQTIHQWPATLVQPVGSPLSLECTVEGTSNPNLYWYRQAAGRGLQLLFYSVGIGQISSEVPQNLSASRPQDRQFILSSKKLLLSDSGFYLCGAEHNEKLFFGSGTQLSVL.

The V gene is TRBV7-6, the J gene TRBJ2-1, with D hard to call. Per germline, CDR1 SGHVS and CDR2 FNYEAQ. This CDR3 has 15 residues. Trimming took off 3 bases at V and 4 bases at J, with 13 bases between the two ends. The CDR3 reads CASSFRQGRYNEQFF. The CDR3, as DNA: TGTGCCAGCAGCTTCAGGCAAGGCAGATACAATGAGCAGTTCTTC.